Listed here is a single TCR beta chain. The antigen remains undetermined. The Oncomine TCR Beta short-read assay was what sequenced the DNA obtained from cultured CD4+ T cells. TCRdb reanalysed the PCR reads using MiXCR and keeps one entry per CDR3 protein. The sample carries approximately 14,000 distinct CDR3 sequences, 50% to 55% recorded once. This specimen belongs to a study of vaccination and CD4 T cells after COVID-19. As for the study in general: The post-COVID sampling time was a median roughly 100 days after diagnosis, ranging from 35 to 161. Median time from second vaccine dose to sampling was about 70 days (14 to 241).

Study-level points and caveats: Although the median of SARS-CoV-2-reactive clonotypes rose from around 20 to 38, the change was not significant.

Specified treatment: roughly 11-day PBMC culture with coronavirus spike peptide pools or control peptides (ViraFEST assay). IL-2 (about 10 IU/ml) and peptide pools (approximately 9.8 ug/ml) were added to cultures of under 2.5 million PBMCs per well. The CDR3 is made up of 15 amino acids. Trimming stripped 3 bases from V and 1 base from J, with 10 bases between. Germline CDR1 MNHEY, CDR2 SVGAGI. Sequencing was carried out using CD4+ T cells from blood, cultured in vitro. The receptor's source is a human donor who had recovered from COVID-19. The V and J genes are TRBV6-5 and TRBJ1-5; D gene uncertain. Here the CDR3 DNA reads TGTGCCAGCAGTTATAGGGTCGGGAGCAATCAGCCCCAGCATTTT. Amino acids: CASSYRVGSNQPQHF.